This T cell receptor (beta chain) is drawn from a study of Ad26.COV2.S vaccination and SARS-CoV-2 variants. Study-wide results and limits: Whether participants received vaccine or placebo, their non-spike TCR breadth was similar.

TCRdb's copy holds only in-frame clones and misses some; the assay was immunoSEQ multiplex PCR. The table shows more than 300,000 clones, with 85% to 90% occurring only once. This clone has a handful of counts. Its antigen is still unknown. As to treatment: roughly 20 received Ad26.COV2.S at low or high dose, single or two shots; 5 received placebo; per-sample allocation not given. Following the first vaccine or placebo injection, samples were taken on day 63. Donor was an adult aged 18-55 years in Boston. Built on an Ad26 vector, the vaccine expressed Wuhan-strain SARS-CoV-2 spike. The CDR3 is 13 amino acids.

The V and J genes are TRBV21-1 and TRBJ2-7; the table calls TRBD1, which could not be checked here. TRBV21-1 counts as a pseudogene. The sequence was collected from a person aged 18-65 years who received the Ad26.COV2.S COVID-19 vaccine or a placebo. The sequencing used peripheral blood, collected in a trial of Ad26.COV2.S vaccine versus placebo. The CDR3 DNA reads TGTGCCAGCAGCACGCACAGGGTCCACGAGCAGTACTTC. Residues: CASSTHRVHEQYF.